The 9 T cell receptor beta chains below were found in one sample sequenced in a study of shared clonotypes between healthy human individuals. Generated by immunoSEQ multiplex PCR, the TCRdb table keeps only in-frame clones and is missing some. The sample records 2 million to 2.5 million clones, 85% to 95% being singletons. Sequencing input: naive CD4+ T cells from PBMCs. Subset here: CD45RA+ positively selected. Receptor source: a young man in good health. Some clones in this sample may be carry-over from other donors' samples.

The V and J genes are TRBV5-8 and TRBJ1-3, with no clear D. The CDR3 has 15 amino acids. Germline CDR1 and CDR2: SGHTS and YDEGEE. V was trimmed by 0 bases and J by 3 bases, leaving 10 bases between them. The DNA for the CDR3 is TGTGCCAGCAGCTTGGTGCCAGCCGGTGGAAACACCATATATTTT. Translation gives CASSLVPAGGNTIYF. Full variable domain (rest looked up from reference TRBV5-8 and TRBJ1-3): EAGVTQSPTHLIKTRGQQATLRCSPISGHTSVYWYQQALGLGLQFLLWYDEGEERNRGNFPPRFSGRQFPNYSSELNVNALELEDSALYLCASSLVPAGGNTIYFGEGSWLTVV.

V gene TRBV7-9 combines with J gene TRBJ1-1, with D perhaps TRBD1 (5 bases). Germline CDR1 and CDR2: SEHNR and FQNEAQ (reference sequence). This CDR3 is built from 14 residues. With 3 bases removed from V and 7 bases from J, the gap between germline ends came to 15 bases. The CDR3 here is CASSLGRFGGEAFF. The CDR3 DNA is TGTGCCAGCAGCTTGGGCCGATTCGGGGGTGAAGCTTTCTTT.

V usage is TRBV4-1 and J usage is TRBJ2-3; TRBD1 matches at 8 bases. Germline V gene sequence: CDR1 MGHRA, CDR2 YSYEKL. V gave up 3 bases and J gave up 0 bases; unmatched junction bases: 14. This CDR3 spans 19 amino acids. This CDR3 reads CASSQRRGQGTFSTDTQYF. CDR3 in DNA: TGCGCCAGCAGCCAGAGGCGTGGACAGGGAACTTTCAGCACAGATACGCAGTATTTT.

The V call is TRBV6-1, the J call TRBJ2-3; D gene unclear. The length of the CDR3 is 15 residues. V was trimmed by 6 bases and J by 4 bases, leaving 17 bases between them. Germline V gives CDR1 MNHNS, CDR2 SASEGT. CDR3 residues: CASRATPLGSDTQYF. The CDR3 nucleotides read TGTGCCAGCAGGGCTACTCCCTTGGGGTCAGATACGCAGTATTTT.

The J gene is TRBJ2-1, the V gene TRBV28; 7 bases fit TRBD2. CDR3 length equals 11 residues. The V segment lost 6 bases and the J segment 15 bases; nucleotides outside the gene matches: 8. CDR1 MDHEN and CDR2 SYDVKM come from the germline V gene. In DNA form, the CDR3 reads TGTGCCAGCAGCCCCCGGGAGGTGGTGTTCTTC. Translating gives CASSPREVVFF. The full variable domain, its missing parts supplied by reference TRBV28 and TRBJ2-1, is DVKVTQSSRYLVKRTGEKVFLECVQDMDHENMFWYRQDPGLGLRLIYFSYDVKMKEKGDIPEGYSVSREKKERFSLILESASTNQTSMYLCASSPREVVFFGPGTRLTVL.

The rearrangement links TRBV19 to TRBJ2-2, with D maybe TRBD2 (5 bases). V was pared by 3 bases and J by 6 bases, with 14 bases between. The CDR3 extends over 15 amino acids. The V gene's germline CDR1 is LNHDA and CDR2 SQIVND (reference sequence). The CDR3 is CASSISSGSAGELFF. The CDR3, as DNA: TGTGCCAGTAGTATCTCTTCGGGGTCCGCCGGGGAGCTGTTTTTT.

This clone has just one count. The chain links TRBV29-1 to TRBJ1-3; D perhaps matches TRBD1 (6 bases). Trimming removed 4 bases at V and 0 bases at J, with 13 bases between. The CDR3 length is 15 residues. Germline values: CDR1 SQVTM, CDR2 ANQGSEA. The CDR3 reads CSVAPGHHSGNTIYF. Written as DNA, the CDR3 is TGCAGCGTTGCTCCGGGACACCACTCTGGAAACACCATATATTTT.

This CDR3 is CASRGPLSHEQYF. CDR3 DNA: TGTGCCAGCAGGGGACCCTTGAGCCACGAGCAGTACTTC. This chain uses TRBV6-5 with TRBJ2-7; D possibly uses TRBD1 or TRBD2 (5 bases each). Germline V gene lookup returns CDR1 MNHEY and CDR2 SVGAGI. Trimming removed 6 bases at V and 5 bases at J, with 14 bases between. This CDR3 spans 13 amino acids.

V gene TRBV5-4 combines with J gene TRBJ2-2, with 13 bases fitting TRBD2. CDR1 is SGHNT and CDR2 is YYREEE in the germline V gene (reference sequence). Trimming took 4 bases from V and 1 from J; bases not matched to a gene: 10. This CDR3 has 19 amino acids. CDR3 protein: CASSPSPRTSGRNTGELFF. DNA of the CDR3: TGTGCCAGCAGCCCTAGCCCTAGGACTAGCGGGAGGAACACCGGGGAGCTGTTTTTT.